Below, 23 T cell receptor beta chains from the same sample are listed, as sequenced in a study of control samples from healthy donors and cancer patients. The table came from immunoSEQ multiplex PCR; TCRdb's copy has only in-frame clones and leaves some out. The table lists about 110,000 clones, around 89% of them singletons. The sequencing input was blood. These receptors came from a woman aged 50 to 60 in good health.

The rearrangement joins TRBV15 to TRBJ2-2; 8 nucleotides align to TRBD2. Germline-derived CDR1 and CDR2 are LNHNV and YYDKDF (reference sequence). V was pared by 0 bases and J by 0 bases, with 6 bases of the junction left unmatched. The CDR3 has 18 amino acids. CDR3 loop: CATSRDPHSGANTGELFF. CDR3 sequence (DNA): TGTGCCACCAGCAGAGATCCTCATAGCGGGGCGAACACCGGGGAGCTGTTTTTT.

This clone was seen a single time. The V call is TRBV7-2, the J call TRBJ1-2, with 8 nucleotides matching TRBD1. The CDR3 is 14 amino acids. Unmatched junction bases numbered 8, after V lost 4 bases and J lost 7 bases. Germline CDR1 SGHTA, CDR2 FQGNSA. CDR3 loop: CASSSGQGTSGYTF. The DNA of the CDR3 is TGTGCCAGCAGCTCAGGACAGGGAACTAGTGGCTACACCTTC.

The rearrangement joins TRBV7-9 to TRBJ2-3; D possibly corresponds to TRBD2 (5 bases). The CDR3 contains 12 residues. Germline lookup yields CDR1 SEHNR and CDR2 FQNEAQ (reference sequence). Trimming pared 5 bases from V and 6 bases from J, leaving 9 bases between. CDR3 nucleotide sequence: TGTGCCAGCAGCCCACCGGGGGATACGCAGTATTTT. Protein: CASSPPGDTQYF. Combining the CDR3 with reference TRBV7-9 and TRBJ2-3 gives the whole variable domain DTGVSQNPRHKITKRGQNVTFRCDPISEHNRLYWYRQTLGQGPEFLTYFQNEAQLEKSRLLSDRFSAERPKGSFSTLEIQRTEQGDSAMYLCASSPPGDTQYFGPGTRLTVL.

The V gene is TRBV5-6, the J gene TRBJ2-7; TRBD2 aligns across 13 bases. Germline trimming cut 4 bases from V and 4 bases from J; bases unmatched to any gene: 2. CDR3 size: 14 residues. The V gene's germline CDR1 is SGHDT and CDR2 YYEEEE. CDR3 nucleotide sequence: TGTGCCAGCAGCGTGACTAGCGGGAGGTACGAGCAGTACGTC. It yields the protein CASSVTSGRYEQYV.

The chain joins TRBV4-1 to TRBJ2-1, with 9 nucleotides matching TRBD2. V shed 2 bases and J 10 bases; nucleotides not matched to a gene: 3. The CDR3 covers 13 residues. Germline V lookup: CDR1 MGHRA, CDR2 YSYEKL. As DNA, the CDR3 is TGCGCCAGCAGCCAAACGGCGGGAGGGGAGCAGTTCTTC. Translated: CASSQTAGGEQFF.

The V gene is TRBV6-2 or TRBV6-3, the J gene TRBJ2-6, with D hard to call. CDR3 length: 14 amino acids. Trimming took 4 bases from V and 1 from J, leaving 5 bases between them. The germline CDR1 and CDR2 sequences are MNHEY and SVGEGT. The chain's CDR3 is CASSFFSGANVLTF. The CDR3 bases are TGTGCCAGCAGTTTCTTTTCTGGGGCCAACGTCCTGACTTTC.

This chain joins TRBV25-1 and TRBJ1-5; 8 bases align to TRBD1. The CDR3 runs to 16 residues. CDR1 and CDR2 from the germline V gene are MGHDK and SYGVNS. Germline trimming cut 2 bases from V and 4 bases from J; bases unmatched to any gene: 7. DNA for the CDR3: TGTGCCAGCAGTGAAACCGGGACAGGCCTAAATCAGCCCCAGCATTTT. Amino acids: CASSETGTGLNQPQHF.

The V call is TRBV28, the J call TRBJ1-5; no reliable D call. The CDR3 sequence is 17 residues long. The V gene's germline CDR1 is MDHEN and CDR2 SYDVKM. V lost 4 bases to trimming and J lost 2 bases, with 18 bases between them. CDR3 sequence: CASSYSGPTRGNQPQHF. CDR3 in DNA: TGTGCCAGCAGTTATTCAGGACCTACGAGGGGCAATCAGCCCCAGCATTTT. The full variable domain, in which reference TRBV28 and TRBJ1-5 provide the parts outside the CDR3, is DVKVTQSSRYLVKRTGEKVFLECVQDMDHENMFWYRQDPGLGLRLIYFSYDVKMKEKGDIPEGYSVSREKKERFSLILESASTNQTSMYLCASSYSGPTRGNQPQHFGDGTRLSIL.

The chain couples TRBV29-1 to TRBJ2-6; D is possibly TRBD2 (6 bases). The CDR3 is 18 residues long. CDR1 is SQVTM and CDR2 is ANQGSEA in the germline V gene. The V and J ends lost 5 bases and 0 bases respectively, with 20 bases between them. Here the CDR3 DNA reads TGCAGCGTTACCTTTGGGGGGACCATAAACTCTGGGGCCAACGTCCTGACTTTC. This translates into CSVTFGGTINSGANVLTF.

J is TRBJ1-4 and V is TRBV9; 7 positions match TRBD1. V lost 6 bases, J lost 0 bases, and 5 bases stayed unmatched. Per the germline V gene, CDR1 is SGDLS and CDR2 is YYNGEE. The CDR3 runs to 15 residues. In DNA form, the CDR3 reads TGTGCCAGCACCCTCACAGGGGCAACTAATGAAAAACTGTTTTTT. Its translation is CASTLTGATNEKLFF.

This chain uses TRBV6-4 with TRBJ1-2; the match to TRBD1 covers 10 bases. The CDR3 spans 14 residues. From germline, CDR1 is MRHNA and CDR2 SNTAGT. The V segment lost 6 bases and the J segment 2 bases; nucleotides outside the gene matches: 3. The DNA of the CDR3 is TGTGCCAGCAGGGCGGACAGGGGGAACTATGGCTACACCTTC. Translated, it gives CASRADRGNYGYTF.

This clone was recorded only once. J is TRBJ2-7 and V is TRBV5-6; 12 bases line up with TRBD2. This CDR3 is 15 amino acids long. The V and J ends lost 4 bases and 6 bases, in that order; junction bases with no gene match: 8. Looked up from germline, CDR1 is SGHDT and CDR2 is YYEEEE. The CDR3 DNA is TGTGCCAGCAGCGATGCTAGCGGGGGGGTTGCCGAGCAGTACTTC. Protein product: CASSDASGGVAEQYF.

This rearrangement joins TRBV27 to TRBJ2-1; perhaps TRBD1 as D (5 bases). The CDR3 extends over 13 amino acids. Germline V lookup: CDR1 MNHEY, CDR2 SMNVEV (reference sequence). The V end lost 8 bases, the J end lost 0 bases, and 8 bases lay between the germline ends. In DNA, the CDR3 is TGTGCCAGCCGAGACAGCTCCTACAATGAGCAGTTCTTC. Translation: CASRDSSYNEQFF.

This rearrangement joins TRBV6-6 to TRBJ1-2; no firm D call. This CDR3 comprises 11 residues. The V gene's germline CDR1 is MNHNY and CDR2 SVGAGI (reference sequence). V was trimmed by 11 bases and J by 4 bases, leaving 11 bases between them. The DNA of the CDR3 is TGTGCCGTAAGAGGCGGCTATGGCTACACCTTC. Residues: CAVRGGYGYTF.

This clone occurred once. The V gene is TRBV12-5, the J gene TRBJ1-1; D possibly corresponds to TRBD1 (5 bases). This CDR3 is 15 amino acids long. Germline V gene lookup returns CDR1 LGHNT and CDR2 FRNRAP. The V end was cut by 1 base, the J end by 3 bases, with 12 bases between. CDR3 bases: TGTGCTAGTGGTTTGGGAGTCGGGGGGTACACTGAAGCTTTCTTT. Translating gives CASGLGVGGYTEAFF.

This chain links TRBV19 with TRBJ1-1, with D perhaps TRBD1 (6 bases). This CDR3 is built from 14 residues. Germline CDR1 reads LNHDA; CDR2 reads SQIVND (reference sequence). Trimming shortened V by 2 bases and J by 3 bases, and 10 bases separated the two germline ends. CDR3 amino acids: CASSIQGLHTEAFF. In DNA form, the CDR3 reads TGTGCCAGTAGTATACAGGGGCTTCACACTGAAGCTTTCTTT.

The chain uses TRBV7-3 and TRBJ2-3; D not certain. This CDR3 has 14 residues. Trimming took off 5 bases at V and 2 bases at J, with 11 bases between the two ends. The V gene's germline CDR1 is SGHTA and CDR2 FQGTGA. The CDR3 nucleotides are TGTGCCAGCAGCCCCGCTGGGTTCACAGATACGCAGTATTTT. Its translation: CASSPAGFTDTQYF.

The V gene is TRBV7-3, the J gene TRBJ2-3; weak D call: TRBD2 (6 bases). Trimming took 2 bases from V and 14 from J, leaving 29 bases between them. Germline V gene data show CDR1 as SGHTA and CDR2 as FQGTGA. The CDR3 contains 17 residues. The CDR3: CASSLGLERESLNRLYF. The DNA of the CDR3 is TGTGCCAGCAGCTTAGGGTTGGAACGGGAGTCCCTCAATCGTCTGTATTTT. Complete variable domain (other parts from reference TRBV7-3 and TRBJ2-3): GAGVSQTPSNKVTEKGKYVELRCDPISGHTALYWYRQSLGQGPEFLIYFQGTGAADDSGLPNDRFFAVRPEGSVSTLKIQRTERGDSAVYLCASSLGLERESLNRLYFGPGTRLTVL.

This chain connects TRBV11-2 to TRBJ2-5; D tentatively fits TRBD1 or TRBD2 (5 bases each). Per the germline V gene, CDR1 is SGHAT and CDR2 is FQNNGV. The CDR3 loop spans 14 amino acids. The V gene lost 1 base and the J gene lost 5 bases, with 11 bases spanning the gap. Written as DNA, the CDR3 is TGTGCCAGCAGCTTAGGGGCAGGGAGTGAGACCCAGTACTTC. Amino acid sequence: CASSLGAGSETQYF.

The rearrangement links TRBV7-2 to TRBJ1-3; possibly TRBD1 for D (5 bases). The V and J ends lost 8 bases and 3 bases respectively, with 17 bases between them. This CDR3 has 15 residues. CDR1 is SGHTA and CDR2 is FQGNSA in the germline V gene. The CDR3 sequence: CASGLRGGGGNTIYF. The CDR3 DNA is TGTGCCAGCGGCCTCCGAGGCGGGGGTGGAAACACCATATATTTT.

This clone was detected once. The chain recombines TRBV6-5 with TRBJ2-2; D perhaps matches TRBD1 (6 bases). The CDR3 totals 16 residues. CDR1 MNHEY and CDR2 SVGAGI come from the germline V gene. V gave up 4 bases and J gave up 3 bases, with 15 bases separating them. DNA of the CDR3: TGTGCCAGCAGTTCACCCGGGACATTCTACACCGGGGAGCTGTTTTTT. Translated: CASSSPGTFYTGELFF.

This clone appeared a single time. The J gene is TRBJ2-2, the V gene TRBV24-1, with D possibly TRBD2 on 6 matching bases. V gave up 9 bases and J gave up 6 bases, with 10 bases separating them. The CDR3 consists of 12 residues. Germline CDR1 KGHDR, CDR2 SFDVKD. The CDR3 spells CATGRGAGELFF. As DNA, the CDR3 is TGTGCCACCGGGCGGGGCGCCGGGGAGCTGTTTTTT.

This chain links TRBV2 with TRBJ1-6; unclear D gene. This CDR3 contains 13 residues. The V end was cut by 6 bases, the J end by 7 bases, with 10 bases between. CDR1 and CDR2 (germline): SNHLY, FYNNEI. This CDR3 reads CASRREGNSPLHF. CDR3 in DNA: TGTGCCAGCAGGCGTGAGGGAAATTCACCCCTCCACTTT.